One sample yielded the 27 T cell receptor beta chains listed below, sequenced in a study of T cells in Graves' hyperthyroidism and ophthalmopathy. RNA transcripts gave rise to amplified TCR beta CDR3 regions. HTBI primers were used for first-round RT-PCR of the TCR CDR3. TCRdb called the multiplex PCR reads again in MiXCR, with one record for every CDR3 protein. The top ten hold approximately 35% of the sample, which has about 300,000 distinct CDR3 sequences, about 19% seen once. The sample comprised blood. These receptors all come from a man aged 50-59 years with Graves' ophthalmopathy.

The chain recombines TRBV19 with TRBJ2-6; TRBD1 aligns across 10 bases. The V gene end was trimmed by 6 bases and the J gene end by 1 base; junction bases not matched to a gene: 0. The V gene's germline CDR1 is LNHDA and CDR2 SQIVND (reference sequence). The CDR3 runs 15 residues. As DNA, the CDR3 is TGTGCCAGTAGGGACAGGGGGTCTGGGGCCAACGTCCTGACTTTC. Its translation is CASRDRGSGANVLTF.

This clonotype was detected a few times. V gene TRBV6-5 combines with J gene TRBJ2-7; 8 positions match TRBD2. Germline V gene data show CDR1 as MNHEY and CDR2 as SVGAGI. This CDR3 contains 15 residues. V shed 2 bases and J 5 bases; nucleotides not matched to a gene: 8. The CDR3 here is CASSYGGLGGDEQYF. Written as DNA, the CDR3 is TGTGCCAGCAGTTACGGGGGACTAGGGGGTGACGAGCAGTACTTC.

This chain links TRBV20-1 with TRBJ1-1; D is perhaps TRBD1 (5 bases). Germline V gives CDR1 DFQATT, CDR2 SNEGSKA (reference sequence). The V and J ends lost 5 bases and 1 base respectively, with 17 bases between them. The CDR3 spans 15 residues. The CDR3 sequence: CSAERKGRQNTEAFF. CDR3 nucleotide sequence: TGCAGTGCTGAAAGAAAGGGACGGCAGAACACTGAAGCTTTCTTT.

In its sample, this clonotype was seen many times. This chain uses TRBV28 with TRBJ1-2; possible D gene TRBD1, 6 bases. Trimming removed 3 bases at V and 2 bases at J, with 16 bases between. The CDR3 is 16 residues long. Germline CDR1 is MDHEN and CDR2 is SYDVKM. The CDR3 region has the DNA TGTGCCAGCAGTTTGCTCGCCAGGGGACGGAACTATGGCTACACCTTC. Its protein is CASSLLARGRNYGYTF.

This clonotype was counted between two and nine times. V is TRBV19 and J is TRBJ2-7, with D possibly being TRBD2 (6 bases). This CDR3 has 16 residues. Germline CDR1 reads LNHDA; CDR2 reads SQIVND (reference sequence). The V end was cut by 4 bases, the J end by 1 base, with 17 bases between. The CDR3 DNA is TGTGCCAGTAGTAGCGGGTGGTCAGGGAGGTCCTACGAGCAGTACTTC. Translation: CASSSGWSGRSYEQYF.

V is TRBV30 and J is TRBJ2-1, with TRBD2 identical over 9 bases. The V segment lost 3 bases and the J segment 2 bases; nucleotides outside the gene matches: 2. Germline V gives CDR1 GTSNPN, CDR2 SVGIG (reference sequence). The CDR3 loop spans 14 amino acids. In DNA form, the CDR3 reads TGTGCCTGGAGGGCTAGCGGGGCCTACAATGAGCAGTTCTTC. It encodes CAWRASGAYNEQFF.

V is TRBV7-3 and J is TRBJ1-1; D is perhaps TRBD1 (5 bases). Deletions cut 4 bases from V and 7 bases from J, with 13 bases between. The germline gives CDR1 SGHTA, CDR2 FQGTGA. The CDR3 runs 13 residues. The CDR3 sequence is CASSYSEGREAFF. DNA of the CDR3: TGTGCCAGCAGCTATTCAGAGGGACGTGAAGCTTTCTTT.

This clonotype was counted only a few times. The CDR3 DNA reads TGTGCCAGCAGCTTAGCTAGCGGGCCGTCCTACGAGCAGTACTTC. Protein: CASSLASGPSYEQYF. The chain links TRBV7-3 to TRBJ2-7; TRBD2 agrees at 8 bases. V shed 2 bases and J 1 base; nucleotides not matched to a gene: 4. Per germline, CDR1 SGHTA and CDR2 FQGTGA. The CDR3 is made up of 15 amino acids.

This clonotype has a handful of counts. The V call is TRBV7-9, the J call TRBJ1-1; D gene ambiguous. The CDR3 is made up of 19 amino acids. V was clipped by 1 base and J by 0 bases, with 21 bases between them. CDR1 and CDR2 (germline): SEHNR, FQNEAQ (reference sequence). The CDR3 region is CASSLVGKSRAFMNTEAFF. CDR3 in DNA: TGTGCCAGCAGCTTAGTTGGAAAGTCCCGGGCCTTTATGAACACTGAAGCTTTCTTT.

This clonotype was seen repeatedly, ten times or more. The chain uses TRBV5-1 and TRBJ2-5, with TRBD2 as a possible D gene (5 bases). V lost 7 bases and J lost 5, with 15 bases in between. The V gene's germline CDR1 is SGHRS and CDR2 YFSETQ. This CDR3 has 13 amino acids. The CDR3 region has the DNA TGCGCCAGCGAGGGCGGGTCCCGGGAGACCCAGTACTTC. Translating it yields CASEGGSRETQYF.

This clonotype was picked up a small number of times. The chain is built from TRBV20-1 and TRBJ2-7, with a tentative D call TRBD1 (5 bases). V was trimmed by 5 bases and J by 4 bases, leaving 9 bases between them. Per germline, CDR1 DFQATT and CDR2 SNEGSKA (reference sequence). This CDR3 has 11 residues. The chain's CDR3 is CSAQDRYEQYF. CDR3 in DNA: TGCAGTGCTCAAGACAGATACGAGCAGTACTTC.

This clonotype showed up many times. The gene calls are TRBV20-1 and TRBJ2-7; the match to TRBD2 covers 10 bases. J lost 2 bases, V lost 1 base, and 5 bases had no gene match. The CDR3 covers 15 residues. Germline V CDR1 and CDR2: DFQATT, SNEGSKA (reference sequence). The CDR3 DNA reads TGCAGTGCTAGAGGGCTAGCGGGAGACGCCTACGAGCAGTACTTC. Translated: CSARGLAGDAYEQYF.

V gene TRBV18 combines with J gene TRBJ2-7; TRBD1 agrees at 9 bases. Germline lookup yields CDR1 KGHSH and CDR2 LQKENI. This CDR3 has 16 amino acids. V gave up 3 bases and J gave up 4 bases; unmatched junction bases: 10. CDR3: CASSPTPGQGVYEQYF. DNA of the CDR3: TGTGCCAGCTCACCTACTCCGGGACAGGGTGTGTACGAGCAGTACTTC.

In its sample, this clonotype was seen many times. The CDR3 sequence: CASSLGGTSGYEQYF. The DNA of the CDR3 is TGTGCCAGCAGTTTAGGCGGGACTAGCGGGTACGAGCAGTACTTC. The V call is TRBV12-3 or TRBV12-4, the J call TRBJ2-7; 12 bases agree with TRBD2. V was pared by 1 base and J by 4 bases, with 2 bases of the junction left unmatched. The CDR3 is 15 amino acids.

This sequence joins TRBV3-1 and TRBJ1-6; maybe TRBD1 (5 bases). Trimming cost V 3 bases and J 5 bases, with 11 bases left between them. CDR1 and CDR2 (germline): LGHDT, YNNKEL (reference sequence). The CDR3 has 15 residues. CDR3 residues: CASSQGRGNNSPLHF. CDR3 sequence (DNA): TGTGCCAGCAGCCAGGGACGGGGTAATAATTCACCCCTCCACTTT.

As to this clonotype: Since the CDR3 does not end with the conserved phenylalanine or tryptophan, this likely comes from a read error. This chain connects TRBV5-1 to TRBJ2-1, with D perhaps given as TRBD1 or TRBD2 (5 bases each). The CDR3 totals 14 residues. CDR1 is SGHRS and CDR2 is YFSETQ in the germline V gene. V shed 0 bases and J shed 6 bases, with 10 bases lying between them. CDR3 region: CASSLGGRSNEQFL. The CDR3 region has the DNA TGCGCCAGCAGCTTGGGGGGGAGAAGCAATGAGCAGTTCCTC.

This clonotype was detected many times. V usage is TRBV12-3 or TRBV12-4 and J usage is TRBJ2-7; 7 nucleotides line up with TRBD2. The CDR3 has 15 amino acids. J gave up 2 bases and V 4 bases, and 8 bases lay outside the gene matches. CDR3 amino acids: CASSSPTGGAYEQYF. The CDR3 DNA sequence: TGTGCCAGCAGTTCCCCAACGGGAGGAGCCTACGAGCAGTACTTC.

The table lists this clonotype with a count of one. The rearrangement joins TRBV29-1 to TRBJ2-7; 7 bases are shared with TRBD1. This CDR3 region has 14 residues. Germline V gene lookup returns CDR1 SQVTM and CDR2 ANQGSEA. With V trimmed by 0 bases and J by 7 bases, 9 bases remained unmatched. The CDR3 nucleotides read TGCAGCGTTGAAGATCCGACAGGGTTTGGAGAGCAGTACTTC. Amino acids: CSVEDPTGFGEQYF.

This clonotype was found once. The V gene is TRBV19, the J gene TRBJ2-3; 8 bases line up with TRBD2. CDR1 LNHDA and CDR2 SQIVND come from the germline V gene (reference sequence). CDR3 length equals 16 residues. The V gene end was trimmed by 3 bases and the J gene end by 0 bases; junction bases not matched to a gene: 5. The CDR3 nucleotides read TGTGCCAGTAGTATCCGGACTAGCCCTAGCACAGATACGCAGTATTTT. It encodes CASSIRTSPSTDTQYF.

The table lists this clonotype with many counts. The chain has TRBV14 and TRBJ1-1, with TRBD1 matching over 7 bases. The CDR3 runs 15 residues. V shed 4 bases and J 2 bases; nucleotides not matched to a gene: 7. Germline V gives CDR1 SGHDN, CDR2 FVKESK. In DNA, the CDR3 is TGTGCCAGCAGCCGAAGACAGGGCGCTAACACTGAAGCTTTCTTT. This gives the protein CASSRRQGANTEAFF.

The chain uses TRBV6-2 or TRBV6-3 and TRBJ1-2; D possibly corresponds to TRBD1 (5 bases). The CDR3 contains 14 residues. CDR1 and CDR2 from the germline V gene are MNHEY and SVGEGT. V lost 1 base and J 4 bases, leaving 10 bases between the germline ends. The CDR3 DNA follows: TGTGCCAGCAGTTACTACGGGGCAGCCTATGGCTACACCTTC. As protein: CASSYYGAAYGYTF.

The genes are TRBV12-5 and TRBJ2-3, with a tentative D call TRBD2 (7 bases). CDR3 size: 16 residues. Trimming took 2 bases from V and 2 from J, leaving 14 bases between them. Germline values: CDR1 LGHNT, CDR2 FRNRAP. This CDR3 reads CASGLSIGGATDTQYF. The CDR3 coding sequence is TGTGCTAGTGGTTTGTCAATAGGGGGGGCCACAGATACGCAGTATTTT. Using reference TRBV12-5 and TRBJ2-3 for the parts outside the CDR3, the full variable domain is DARVTQTPRHKVTEMGQEVTMRCQPILGHNTVFWYRQTMMQGLELLAYFRNRAPLDDSGMPKDRFSAEMPDATLATLKIQPSEPRDSAVYFCASGLSIGGATDTQYFGPGTRLTVL.

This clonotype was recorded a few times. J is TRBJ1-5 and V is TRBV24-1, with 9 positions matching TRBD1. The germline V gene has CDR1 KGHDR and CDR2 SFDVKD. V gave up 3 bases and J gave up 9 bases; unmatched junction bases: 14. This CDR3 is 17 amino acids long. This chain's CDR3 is CATSDPGTGPGVPPQHF. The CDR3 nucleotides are TGTGCCACCAGTGATCCCGGGACAGGGCCTGGCGTTCCGCCCCAGCATTTT.

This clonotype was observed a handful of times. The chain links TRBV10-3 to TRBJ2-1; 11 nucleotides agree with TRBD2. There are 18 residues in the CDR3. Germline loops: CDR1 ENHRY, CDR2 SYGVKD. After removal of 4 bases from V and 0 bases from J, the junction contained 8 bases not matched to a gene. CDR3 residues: CAISGGHTSGSSYNEQFF. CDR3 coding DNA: TGTGCCATCAGTGGGGGGCATACTAGCGGGAGCTCCTACAATGAGCAGTTCTTC.

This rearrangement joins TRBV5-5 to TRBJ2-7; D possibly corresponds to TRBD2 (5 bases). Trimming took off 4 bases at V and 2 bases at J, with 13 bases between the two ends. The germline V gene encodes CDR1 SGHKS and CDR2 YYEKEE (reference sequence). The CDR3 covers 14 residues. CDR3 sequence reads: CASSPLRAAYEQYF. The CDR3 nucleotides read TGTGCCAGCAGCCCCCTGCGGGCCGCCTACGAGCAGTACTTC.

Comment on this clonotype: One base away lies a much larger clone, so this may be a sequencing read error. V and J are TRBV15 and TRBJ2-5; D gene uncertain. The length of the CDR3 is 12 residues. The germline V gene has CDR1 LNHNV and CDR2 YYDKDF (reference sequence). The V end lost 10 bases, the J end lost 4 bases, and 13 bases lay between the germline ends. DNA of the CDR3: TGTGCCATCGGTTACGAGGCAGAGACCCAGTACTTC. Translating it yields CAIGYEAETQYF.

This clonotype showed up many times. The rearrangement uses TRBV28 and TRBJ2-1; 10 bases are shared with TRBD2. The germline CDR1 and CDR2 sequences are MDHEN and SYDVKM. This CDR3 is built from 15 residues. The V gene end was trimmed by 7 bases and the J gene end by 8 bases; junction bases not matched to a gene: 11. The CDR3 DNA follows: TGTGCCAGCACCAGAGGTAGCGGGAGGAGCTATGAGCAGTTCTTC. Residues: CASTRGSGRSYEQFF.